The sequence of this TCR beta chain was determined in a study of cytomegalovirus exposure and HLA in healthy donors. It was with 60 Vbeta and 13 Jbeta primers that the PCR ran. The data were produced by immunoSEQ multiplex PCR, yet TCRdb's version contains in-frame clones alone and is incomplete. This sample has about 100,000 clones, with 65% to 80% found just once. Germline V gene lookup returns CDR1 LNHNV and CDR2 YYDKDF (reference sequence). The germline V and J ends were trimmed by 9 bases and 3 bases, with 15 bases remaining between them. The CDR3 is 13 amino acids. Comments on this clone: Its cognate antigen is unknown.

Notes on the study in general: HLA allele associations emerged for roughly 17,000 TCR beta sequences in a later analysis, at 0.05 false discovery rate.

The receptor comes from a young woman in good health and CMV-seropositive. Sequences were obtained from PBMCs. The chain combines TRBV15 with TRBJ2-7; D uncertain. This CDR3 is CATSPRANYEQYF. Here the CDR3 DNA reads TGTGCCACTAGCCCTCGAGCTAACTACGAGCAGTACTTC.